This T cell receptor (beta chain) derives from a study of blood T cell repertoires in COVID-19. The wider study: The cDNA or gDNA used as material had been derived from T cells, B-cell-depleted T cells, or PBMCs.

Authors' data handling: How many nucleated cells were present was estimated from reference gene primer amplification. Sequencing was performed with immunoSEQ multiplex PCR; in TCRdb, only in-frame clones are kept and a portion is missing. V and J calls and clone size are given by that table; D and trimming were obtained from the DNA. Here the sample spans 75,000 to 100,000 clones, approximately 80% being singletons. Trimming took 2 bases from V and 6 from J; bases not matched to a gene: 5. Germline V lookup: CDR1 LGHNA, CDR2 YNFKEQ. The CDR3 is 15 amino acids. This clonotype originated in a woman at least 80 years old with acute or convalescent COVID-19. The chain uses TRBV4-2 and TRBJ2-3; 10 bases match TRBD2. Sequenced: peripheral blood. This chain's CDR3 is CASSQRSSGSDTQYF. CDR3 DNA sequence: TGTGCCAGCAGCCAAAGGTCTAGCGGGAGCGATACGCAGTATTTT.